Described below is a single T cell receptor (beta chain) sequence and its context. Its antigen is undetermined. Expressed TCRB transcripts got sequenced, as all isolated RNA was reverse transcribed. TCRdb's copy holds only in-frame clones and misses some; the assay was immunoSEQ multiplex PCR. Of 600,000 to 650,000 clones listed, roughly 16% are singletons. This record comes from a study of beta chain features in type 1 diabetes. Points from the study as a whole: When VDJ junctions were examined, type 1 diabetes patients showed fewer insertions and more deletions. Across all four CD4+ subsets, people with type 1 diabetes showed modestly shorter TCRB CDR3s.

V was pared by 2 bases and J by 3 bases, with 15 bases between. This CDR3 spans 16 amino acids. Germline V gives CDR1 SGDLS, CDR2 YYNGEE. Sequenced material: naive CD4+ T cells from blood. The rearrangement links TRBV9 to TRBJ1-3, with D possibly matching TRBD1 (6 bases). The sequence was obtained from a man younger than 35 in good health. The CDR3 region has the DNA TGTGCCAGCAGCGTGAGGGGGGATCCAGGTGGAAACACCATATATTTT. Translation: CASSVRGDPGGNTIYF.